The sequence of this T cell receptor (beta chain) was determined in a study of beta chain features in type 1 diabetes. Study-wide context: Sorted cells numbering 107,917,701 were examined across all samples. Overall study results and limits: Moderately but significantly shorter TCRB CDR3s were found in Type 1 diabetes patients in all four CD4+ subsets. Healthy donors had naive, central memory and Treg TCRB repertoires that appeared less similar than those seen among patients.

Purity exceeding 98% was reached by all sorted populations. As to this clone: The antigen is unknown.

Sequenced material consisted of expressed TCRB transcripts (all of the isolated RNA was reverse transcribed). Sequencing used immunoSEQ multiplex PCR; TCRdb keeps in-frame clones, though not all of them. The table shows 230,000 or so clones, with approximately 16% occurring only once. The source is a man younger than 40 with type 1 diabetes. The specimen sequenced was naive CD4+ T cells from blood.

The CDR3 protein is CASSRKDGNTEAFF. The DNA of the CDR3 is TGCGCCAGCAGCCGTAAAGACGGGAACACTGAAGCTTTCTTT. This chain links TRBV4-1 with TRBJ1-1; D gene unclear. Deletions cut 4 bases from V and 1 base from J, with 10 bases between. Germline assignment: CDR1 MGHRA and CDR2 YSYEKL. There are 14 residues in the CDR3.